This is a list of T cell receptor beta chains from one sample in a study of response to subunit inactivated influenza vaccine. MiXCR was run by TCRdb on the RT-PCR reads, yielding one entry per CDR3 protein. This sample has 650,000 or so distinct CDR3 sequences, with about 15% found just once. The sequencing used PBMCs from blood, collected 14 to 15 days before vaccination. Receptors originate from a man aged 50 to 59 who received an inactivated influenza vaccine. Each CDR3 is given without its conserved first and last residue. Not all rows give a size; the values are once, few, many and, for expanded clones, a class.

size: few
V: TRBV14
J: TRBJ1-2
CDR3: ASSHRTGRDYGYT

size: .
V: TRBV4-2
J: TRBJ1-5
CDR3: ASNQGGQGAGQPQH

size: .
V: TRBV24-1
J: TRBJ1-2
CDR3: ATSDLDRGFGYT

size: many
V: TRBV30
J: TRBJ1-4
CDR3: AWNVWGEKLF

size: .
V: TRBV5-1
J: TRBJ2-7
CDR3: ASSLGTGTFYEQY

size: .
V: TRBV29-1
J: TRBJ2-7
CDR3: SVESRLAGGEQY

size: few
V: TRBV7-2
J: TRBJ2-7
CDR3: ASSGGTSGFYEQY

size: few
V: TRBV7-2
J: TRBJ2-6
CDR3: ASSSPVAGANVLT

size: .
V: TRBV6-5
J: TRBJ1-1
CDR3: ASSYSYRAGTAYEAF

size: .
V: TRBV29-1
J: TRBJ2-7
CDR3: SVDISFEQY

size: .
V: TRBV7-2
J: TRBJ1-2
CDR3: ASSLFDRVYGYT

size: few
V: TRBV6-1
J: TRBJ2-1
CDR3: ASSLGLGSNEQF

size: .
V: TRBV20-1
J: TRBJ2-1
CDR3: SARGLAGLYPQL

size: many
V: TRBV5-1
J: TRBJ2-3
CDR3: ASSLASGRGTDTQY

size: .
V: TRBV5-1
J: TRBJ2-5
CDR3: ASSLADPQETQY

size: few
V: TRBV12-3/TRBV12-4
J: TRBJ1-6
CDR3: ASSADIGNSPLH

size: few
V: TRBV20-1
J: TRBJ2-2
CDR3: SAAQGLAPGELF

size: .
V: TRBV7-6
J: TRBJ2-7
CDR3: ASSPRGQGSYEQY

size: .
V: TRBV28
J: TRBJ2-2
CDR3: ASSDGTGSGELF

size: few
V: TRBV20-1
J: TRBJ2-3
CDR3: SAKDHRSDTQY

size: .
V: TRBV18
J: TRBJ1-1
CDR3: ASSSLLGPEAF

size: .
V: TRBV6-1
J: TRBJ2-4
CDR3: ASSELYWTGAASAKNIQY

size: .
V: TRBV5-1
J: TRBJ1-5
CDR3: ASSLVGGEVQPQH

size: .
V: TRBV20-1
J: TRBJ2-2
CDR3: SAQGLAGYVTGELF

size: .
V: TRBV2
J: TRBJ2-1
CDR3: ASSAPGLQKQF

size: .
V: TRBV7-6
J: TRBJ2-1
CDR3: ASSLGPDNEQF

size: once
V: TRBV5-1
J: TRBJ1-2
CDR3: ASSKTGKGGYT

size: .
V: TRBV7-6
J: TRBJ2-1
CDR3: ASSYNLAGRYNEQF

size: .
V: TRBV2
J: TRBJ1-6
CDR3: ASSEETYNSPLH

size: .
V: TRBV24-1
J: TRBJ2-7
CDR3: ATSDLLTDEQY

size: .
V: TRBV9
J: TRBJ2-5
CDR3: ASSPSKASGVETQY

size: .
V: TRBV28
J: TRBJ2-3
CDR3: ASITAGLSTDTQY

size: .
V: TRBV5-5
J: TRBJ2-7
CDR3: ASSLAPGTYEQY

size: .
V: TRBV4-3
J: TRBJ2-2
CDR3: ASSQDLLPNTGELF

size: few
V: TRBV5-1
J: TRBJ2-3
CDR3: ASSGGRNTDTQY

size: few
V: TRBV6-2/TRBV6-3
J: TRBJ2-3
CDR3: ASNNIPGAGVRGQDTQY

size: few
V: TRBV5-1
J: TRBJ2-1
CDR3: ASSKESGFEQF

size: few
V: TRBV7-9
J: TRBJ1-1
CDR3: ASSLPGTGLDTEAF

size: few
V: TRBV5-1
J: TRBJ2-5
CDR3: ASSAPGPSETQY